This T cell receptor (beta chain) stems from a study of response to subunit inactivated influenza vaccine. Points from the study as a whole: It was the authors' suggestion that each seasonal influenza vaccination recruits few new T cells.

TCRdb ran MiXCR on the RT-PCR reads and lists one entry per CDR3 protein. Of approximately 300,000 distinct CDR3 sequences in the sample, 22% were seen once. As regards this clonotype: The antigen is unknown.

This CDR3 spans 14 amino acids. Trimming removed 10 bases from V and 0 bases from J; junction bases left unmatched: 4. The receptor comes from a man between 50 and 69 years old who received an inactivated influenza vaccine. J is TRBJ2-3 and V is TRBV12-3 or TRBV12-4, with TRBD2 identical over 10 bases. Sequenced material: PBMCs from blood, taken less than 22 months after vaccination. CDR3 region: CATLAGGSTDTQYF. In nucleotides, the CDR3 is TGTGCCACCTTAGCGGGGGGAAGCACAGATACGCAGTATTTT.